One sample yielded the 20 T cell receptor beta chains listed below, sequenced in a study of blood T cell repertoires in COVID-19. Clones were read by immunoSEQ multiplex PCR, and TCRdb kept only the in-frame ones, dropping some. The sample records some 170,000 clones, over 80% being singletons. Specimen: peripheral blood. The receptor source for this set is a woman in her 50s with acute or convalescent COVID-19.

The chain is built from TRBV5-1 and TRBJ1-1; D gene ambiguous. Deletions cut 6 bases from V and 0 bases from J, with 15 bases between. The germline V gene encodes CDR1 SGHRS and CDR2 YFSETQ. The CDR3 is 15 amino acids. DNA for the CDR3: TGCGCCAGCACCCTCCCCTCTCCTATGAACACTGAAGCTTTCTTT. It specifies CASTLPSPMNTEAFF.

This chain links TRBV9 with TRBJ2-3; no clear D gene. The CDR3 spans 14 residues. CDR1 and CDR2 from the germline V gene are SGDLS and YYNGEE. V lost 0 bases and J 2 bases, leaving 7 bases between the germline ends. CDR3 nucleotides: TGTGCCAGCAGCGTAGCCTATTTCACAGATACGCAGTATTTT. Its translation: CASSVAYFTDTQYF.

This clone was seen just once. V gene TRBV6-5 combines with J gene TRBJ2-7, with D perhaps TRBD1 (6 bases). Trimming stripped 2 bases from V and 9 bases from J, with 11 bases between. CDR3 length: 12 amino acids. From germline, CDR1 is MNHEY and CDR2 SVGAGI. The CDR3 DNA reads TGTGCCAGCAGTTACGTAACAGGGAGGCAGTACTTC. Amino acid sequence: CASSYVTGRQYF.

The chain couples TRBV29-1 to TRBJ1-1; 10 bases match TRBD1. Germline CDR1 is SQVTM and CDR2 is ANQGSEA. There are 18 residues in the CDR3. The V segment lost 3 bases and the J segment 3 bases; nucleotides outside the gene matches: 16. This CDR3 reads CSVEELSAGQGGDTEAFF. The CDR3 nucleotides are TGCAGCGTTGAGGAACTGTCTGCAGGACAGGGGGGTGACACTGAAGCTTTCTTT.

The chain couples TRBV7-9 to TRBJ2-7; 7 nucleotides agree with TRBD1. This CDR3 has 15 residues. Germline values: CDR1 SEHNR, CDR2 FQNEAQ (reference sequence). Germline trimming cut 5 bases from V and 2 bases from J; bases unmatched to any gene: 9. The CDR3, as DNA: TGTGCCAGCAGCCCCCGACAGGGCTCGGCCTACGAGCAGTACTTC. Protein: CASSPRQGSAYEQYF.

The chain joins TRBV5-1 to TRBJ1-1; D is undetermined. CDR3 length: 13 residues. V gave up 1 base and J gave up 5 bases, with 9 bases separating them. The germline gives CDR1 SGHRS, CDR2 YFSETQ. The CDR3 DNA follows: TGCGCCAGCAGCTTGCCGGGAGGGACTGAAGCTTTCTTT. Protein sequence: CASSLPGGTEAFF.

This clone appeared once. The chain uses TRBV25-1 and TRBJ1-1; D ambiguous. Trimming took 5 bases from V and 4 from J, leaving 5 bases between them. The CDR3 is 11 amino acids. Looked up from germline, CDR1 is MGHDK and CDR2 is SYGVNS. The chain's CDR3 is CASSRGTEAFF. The CDR3 coding sequence is TGTGCCAGCAGTCGGGGCACTGAAGCTTTCTTT.

This chain connects TRBV5-6 to TRBJ1-4, with TRBD1 matching over 10 bases. V was pared by 5 bases and J by 8 bases, with 6 bases of the junction left unmatched. The germline CDR1 and CDR2 sequences are SGHDT and YYEEEE. CDR3 size: 14 residues. CDR3 in amino acids: CASRLGQGVEKLFF. The DNA for the CDR3 is TGTGCCAGCAGACTAGGACAGGGGGTCGAAAAACTGTTTTTT.

The chain combines TRBV12-2 with TRBJ2-7; no check of the table's D call, TRBD2, against the DNA was made. TRBV12-2 is described as a pseudogene. The CDR3 consists of 17 residues. CDR3 sequence (DNA): TGTGCAAGTCGCTTAACAGAGCCGGCGGAGGACTGGAGTGAGCAGTACTTC. Translating gives CASRLTEPAEDWSEQYF.

J is TRBJ2-1 and V is TRBV5-6; TRBD1 matches at 7 bases. The CDR3 contains 14 residues. Losses at the gene ends were 9 bases for V and 2 bases for J; bases not matched to a gene: 8. From germline, CDR1 is SGHDT and CDR2 YYEEEE. Here the CDR3 DNA reads TGTGCCACCTTCCGTGGGACAGCCTACAATGAGCAGTTCTTC. It translates to CATFRGTAYNEQFF.

The J gene is TRBJ1-6, the V gene TRBV7-9; D might be TRBD1 (6 bases). The CDR3 contains 14 residues. V lost 4 bases and J lost 6, with 10 bases in between. From germline, CDR1 is SEHNR and CDR2 FQNEAQ (reference sequence). CDR3 nucleotides: TGTGCCAGCAGCTCGGACAGTTTTAATTCACCCCTCCACTTT. Its protein product is CASSSDSFNSPLHF.

The V gene is TRBV7-2, the J gene TRBJ2-2; 9 bases fit TRBD2. CDR1 is SGHTA and CDR2 is FQGNSA in the germline V gene. This CDR3 spans 16 amino acids. V was clipped by 5 bases and J by 0 bases; unmatched bases: 4. The CDR3 coding sequence is TGTGCCAGCAGCCTACTAGCGGGCCCGAACACCGGGGAGCTGTTTTTT. This codes for CASSLLAGPNTGELFF.

This clone has a single count. The chain couples TRBV21-1 to TRBJ2-5; the table gives TRBD2 as D, unverified against the DNA. TRBV21-1 is a pseudogene segment. The CDR3 is 17 amino acids. Here the CDR3 reads CASSKKGVRGGQETQYF. DNA for the CDR3: TGTGCCAGCAGCAAAAAAGGGGTGCGGGGGGGCCAAGAGACCCAGTACTTC.

The rearrangement joins TRBV7-2 to TRBJ2-3, with a tentative D call TRBD2 (6 bases). Germline-derived CDR1 and CDR2 are SGHTA and FQGNSA. Trimming stripped 6 bases from V and 4 bases from J, with 17 bases between. This CDR3 contains 15 residues. The CDR3 spells CASRLTGSTADTQYF. The DNA of the CDR3 is TGTGCCAGCAGGCTTACCGGGAGTACGGCAGATACGCAGTATTTT.

This clone was recorded only once. V and J are TRBV18 and TRBJ1-5; 10 bases map to TRBD1. Germline CDR1 and CDR2: KGHSH and LQKENI. The ends lost 2 bases at V and 9 bases at J; junction bases unmatched: 13. The CDR3 has 17 amino acids. CDR3 DNA: TGTGCCAGCTCACCAAGACAGGGGGCGTTTGAGAAGGCGCCCCAGCATTTT. It codes for CASSPRQGAFEKAPQHF. Looking up the rest from reference TRBV18 and TRBJ1-5 gives the full variable domain: NAGVMQNPRHLVRRRGQEARLRCSPMKGHSHVYWYRQLPEEGLKFMVYLQKENIIDESGMPKERFSAEFPKEGPSILRIQQVVRGDSAAYFCASSPRQGAFEKAPQHFGDGTRLSIL.

The rearrangement uses TRBV13 and TRBJ1-2; TRBD1 might be the D (6 bases). Germline CDR1 is PRHDT and CDR2 is FYEKMQ (reference sequence). The CDR3 is made up of 16 amino acids. V shed 3 bases and J shed 2 bases, with 16 bases lying between them. Here the CDR3 reads CASSFSHRASNYGYTF. Here the CDR3 DNA reads TGTGCCAGCAGCTTTTCCCACAGGGCGTCAAACTATGGCTACACCTTC. Based on the CDR3 plus reference TRBV13 and TRBJ1-2, the full variable domain is AAGVIQSPRHLIKEKRETATLKCYPIPRHDTVYWYQQGPGQDPQFLISFYEKMQSDKGSIPDRFSAQQFSDYHSELNMSSLELGDSALYFCASSFSHRASNYGYTFGSGTRLTVV.

This sequence joins TRBV13 and TRBJ1-1; D perhaps matches TRBD1 (6 bases). V was shortened by 2 bases and J by 1 base, with 14 bases between the two germline ends. The CDR3 contains 16 residues. The germline gives CDR1 PRHDT, CDR2 FYEKMQ (reference sequence). This CDR3 reads CASSLRRQVKNTEAFF. The CDR3, as DNA: TGTGCCAGCAGCTTACGACGACAGGTAAAGAACACTGAAGCTTTCTTT.

The genes are TRBV30 and TRBJ1-1; 8 bases fit TRBD1. The CDR3 totals 16 residues. V lost 2 bases to trimming and J lost 2 bases; unmatched junction nucleotides: 10. Germline V gene sequence: CDR1 GTSNPN, CDR2 SVGIG (reference sequence). The DNA for the CDR3 is TGTGCCTGGAGTCCGCGGACAGGGTGGTTCAACACTGAAGCTTTCTTT. Its protein is CAWSPRTGWFNTEAFF.

The chain couples TRBV20-1 to TRBJ1-2; TRBD1 matches at 7 bases. The CDR3 is 16 residues long. Germline CDR1 DFQATT, CDR2 SNEGSKA (reference sequence). Trimming removed 3 bases from V and 2 bases from J; junction bases left unmatched: 12. CDR3 residues: CSASNPGRQGNYGYTF. For the CDR3, the DNA is TGCAGTGCTAGTAACCCGGGGCGACAGGGAAACTATGGCTACACCTTC.

V is TRBV3-1 (or the pseudogene TRBV3-2) and J is TRBJ1-5, with D possibly matching TRBD1 (6 bases). The CDR3 length is 13 residues. Trimming pared 3 bases from V and 4 bases from J, leaving 7 bases between. Germline CDR1 and CDR2: LGHDT and YNNKEL (reference sequence). Written as DNA, the CDR3 is TGTGCCAGCAGCCACGGACAGAATCAGCCCCAGCATTTT. Its translation: CASSHGQNQPQHF.